The 24 T cell receptor beta chains presented below share a single source sample, sequenced in a study of cytomegalovirus exposure and HLA in healthy donors (dated 2017 in TCRdb). Library preparation was by the immunoSEQ multiplex PCR assay. For the multiplex PCR, a mixture combining 60 forward primers for TCR Vbeta segments and 13 reverse primers for TCR Jbeta segments was used. In TCRdb, the immuneACCESS table is reduced to in-frame sequences with V and J assigned. These tables do not hold every clone; where another copy was compared, an unresolved V gene accounts for under half, and the others remain unexplained. The sample profile shows some 190,000 clones; more than 75% of them were found once. Clones ranked in the top ten supply about 2.5% of the sample. Sequenced: PBMCs. The receptor set was obtained from a woman in her 30s in good health and CMV-seropositive.

The chain uses TRBV28 and TRBJ1-2; TRBD1 might be the D (5 bases). Germline V CDR1 and CDR2: MDHEN, SYDVKM. V was cut by 3 bases and J by 0 bases, with 8 bases left in between. The CDR3 is 14 residues long. The CDR3 protein is CASSLTVSNYGYTF. DNA of the CDR3: TGTGCCAGCAGTTTGACAGTCTCTAACTATGGCTACACCTTC.

The chain couples TRBV2 to TRBJ2-1; a possible D gene is TRBD2 (5 bases). Germline V gives CDR1 SNHLY, CDR2 FYNNEI. Between the trimmed V and J ends, which lost 5 bases and 5 bases, there was a span of 10 bases. The CDR3 totals 13 residues. The CDR3 reads CASSRLIHNEQFF. The CDR3 DNA reads as TGTGCCAGCAGTCGACTAATCCACAATGAGCAGTTCTTC.

This sequence joins TRBV4-1 and TRBJ1-1; D is perhaps TRBD1 (5 bases). The germline gives CDR1 MGHRA, CDR2 YSYEKL. The CDR3 consists of 14 residues. Trimming took 1 base from V and 10 from J, leaving 16 bases between them. CDR3 residues: CASSQGTDGRGAFF. DNA of the CDR3: TGCGCCAGCAGCCAAGGGACGGACGGGAGGGGAGCTTTCTTT.

This clone was recorded only once. V gene TRBV28 combines with J gene TRBJ2-7, with 9 bases matching TRBD1. This CDR3 comprises 14 residues. Trimming took 10 bases from V and 3 from J; bases not matched to a gene: 10. Germline values: CDR1 MDHEN, CDR2 SYDVKM. The CDR3 spells CATSTGTGLYEQYF. CDR3 in DNA: TGTGCCACCTCAACCGGGACAGGGCTCTACGAGCAGTACTTC.

This clone was seen a few times. This specimen includes other DNA sequences encoding the same CDR3. J is TRBJ2-7 and V is TRBV6-5; possible D gene TRBD2, 5 bases. The CDR3 covers 16 residues. Germline V CDR1 and CDR2: MNHEY, SVGAGI. The V gene lost 0 bases and the J gene lost 0 bases, with 12 bases spanning the gap. The CDR3 DNA is TGTGCCAGCAGTTACTCGGCGGGTCCCAGCTCCTACGAGCAGTACTTC. This gives the protein CASSYSAGPSSYEQYF.

The chain has TRBV9 and TRBJ2-2; 8 bases match TRBD2. The V and J ends lost 4 bases and 6 bases, in that order; junction bases with no gene match: 5. This CDR3 spans 14 amino acids. Germline V gene lookup returns CDR1 SGDLS and CDR2 YYNGEE. Here the CDR3 DNA reads TGTGCCAGCAGCCCCGGGGGGGGATCCGGGGAGCTGTTTTTT. Translated, it gives CASSPGGGSGELFF.

This CDR3 reads CAISELPNTEAFF. DNA of the CDR3: TGTGCCATCAGTGAGCTTCCGAACACTGAAGCTTTCTTT. The V gene is TRBV10-3, the J gene TRBJ1-1; D remains unclear. This CDR3 is 13 amino acids long. The germline V gene encodes CDR1 ENHRY and CDR2 SYGVKD. V lost 2 bases and J 1 base, leaving 5 bases between the germline ends.

As regards this clone: One end of the junction varies from germline; a read error may be responsible. J is TRBJ2-7 and V is TRBV7-9, with 8 bases lining up with TRBD1. Germline V gives CDR1 SEHNR, CDR2 FQNEAQ (reference sequence). This CDR3 region has 14 residues. CDR3 DNA: TGTGCCAGCAGCTTTTCAGGGGGCTCCTTCGAGCAGTACTTC. Translation gives CASSFSGGSFEQYF.

J is TRBJ2-1 and V is TRBV4-1; 7 bases agree with TRBD1. Germline V gives CDR1 MGHRA, CDR2 YSYEKL. Trimming took 3 bases from V and 2 from J; bases not matched to a gene: 7. CDR3 size: 16 residues. CDR3 sequence (DNA): TGCGCCAGCAGCCAGCCTACTAGGGGGCCCTACAATGAGCAGTTCTTC. Amino acids: CASSQPTRGPYNEQFF.

The chain carries TRBV15 and TRBJ1-4; 9 bases fit TRBD1. The V and J ends lost 1 base and 8 bases, in that order; junction bases with no gene match: 8. The length of the CDR3 is 16 residues. Germline values: CDR1 LNHNV, CDR2 YYDKDF (reference sequence). CDR3 DNA: TGTGCCACCAGCAGAGGGACAGGGGTTGGGGGCGAAAAACTGTTTTTT. Its translation is CATSRGTGVGGEKLFF. The variable domain in full, completed from reference TRBV15 and TRBJ1-4, reads DAMVIQNPRYQVTQFGKPVTLSCSQTLNHNVMYWYQQKSSQAPKLLFHYYDKDFNNEADTPDNFQSRRPNTSFCFLDIRSPGLGDTAMYLCATSRGTGVGGEKLFFGSGTQLSVL.

This clone was counted only a few times. This chain uses TRBV9 with TRBJ2-1; 9 positions match TRBD2. The CDR3 sequence is 17 residues long. The germline V gene has CDR1 SGDLS and CDR2 YYNGEE. The ends lost 1 base at V and 6 bases at J; junction bases unmatched: 11. CDR3 sequence: CASSVQPALAGRNEQFF. In nucleotides, the CDR3 is TGTGCCAGCAGCGTACAACCCGCGCTAGCGGGGCGCAATGAGCAGTTCTTC.

The chain is built from TRBV6-5 and TRBJ2-7; D might be TRBD1 (6 bases). The V gene's germline CDR1 is MNHEY and CDR2 SVGAGI. The CDR3 spans 12 residues. Trimming removed 8 bases from V and 6 bases from J, with 14 bases in between. CDR3 amino acids: CASRDKVREQYF. Written as DNA, the CDR3 is TGTGCCAGCCGGGACAAAGTACGCGAGCAGTACTTC.

Comments on this clone: This likely comes from a read error, as the CDR3 has no conserved phenylalanine or tryptophan at its end. This chain connects TRBV4-1 to TRBJ1-3; D is possibly TRBD1 (6 bases). Trimming took 6 bases from V and 4 from J, leaving 19 bases between them. Per the germline V gene, CDR1 is MGHRA and CDR2 is YSYEKL. The CDR3 loop spans 16 amino acids. This CDR3 is CASSRPGGRAGNTIYS. For the CDR3, the DNA is TGCGCCAGCAGTAGACCGGGGGGGCGCGCGGGAAACACCATATATTCT.

V usage is TRBV5-1 and J usage is TRBJ2-1; D not resolved. The V gene lost 2 bases and the J gene lost 3 bases, with 12 bases spanning the gap. This CDR3 is 15 amino acids long. Germline V gene data show CDR1 as SGHRS and CDR2 as YFSETQ. CDR3 loop: CASSFGTTVYNEQFF. CDR3 sequence (DNA): TGCGCCAGCAGCTTCGGCACTACGGTCTACAATGAGCAGTTCTTC.

The chain recombines TRBV12-5 with TRBJ2-2, with a possible D match to TRBD2 (5 bases). Germline V lookup: CDR1 LGHNT, CDR2 FRNRAP. The ends were cut back, 8 bases at V and 6 bases at J, with 16 bases in the middle. The CDR3 consists of 14 residues. The CDR3 spells CASSAGVLAGELFF. CDR3 DNA sequence: TGTGCTAGTAGCGCCGGGGTCCTAGCCGGGGAGCTGTTTTTT.

V gene TRBV7-9 combines with J gene TRBJ2-5; weak D call: TRBD2 (5 bases). Gene TRBJ2-7 matches the end of the DNA better, so the J call may be wrong. Germline-derived CDR1 and CDR2 are SEHNR and FQNEAQ (reference sequence). This CDR3 contains 15 residues. The CDR3 loop reads CASSRYRERPYEQYF. For the CDR3, the DNA is TGTGCCAGCAGCCGGTACCGGGAAAGGCCCTACGAGCAGTACTTC.

The DNA of the CDR3 is TGTGCCAGCAGTTACTCCGTCGGGGATACGCAGTATTTT. This translates into CASSYSVGDTQYF. V is TRBV6-5 and J is TRBJ2-3; no clear D. This CDR3 has 13 amino acids. Germline lookup yields CDR1 MNHEY and CDR2 SVGAGI. The ends were cut back, 0 bases at V and 6 bases at J, with 7 bases in the middle.

This chain uses TRBV5-1 with TRBJ2-1, with 8 bases fitting TRBD2. V shed 2 bases, J shed 6 bases, and the junction held 7 bases outside the gene matches. The CDR3 is 15 amino acids. Germline V CDR1 and CDR2: SGHRS, YFSETQ. The CDR3 DNA is TGCGCCAGCAGCTTAAACGGGGGGGTAGGCAATGAGCAGTTCTTC. This sequence encodes CASSLNGGVGNEQFF. The full variable domain, with the rest looked up from reference TRBV5-1 and TRBJ2-1, is KAGVTQTPRYLIKTRGQQVTLSCSPISGHRSVSWYQQTPGQGLQFLFEYFSETQRNKGNFPGRFSGRQFSNSRSEMNVSTLELGDSALYLCASSLNGGVGNEQFFGPGTRLTVL.

This clone was observed once. The V and J genes are TRBV19 and TRBJ1-1, with D hard to call. Germline V lookup: CDR1 LNHDA, CDR2 SQIVND (reference sequence). Trimming stripped 5 bases from V and 0 bases from J, with 7 bases between. The CDR3 has 13 amino acids. CDR3 in amino acids: CASSVPVNTEAFF. The CDR3 nucleotides are TGTGCCAGTAGTGTCCCGGTGAACACTGAAGCTTTCTTT.

The CDR3 sequence is CASSAVRGQLKALNQPQHF. CDR3 nucleotides: TGTGCCAGCAGTGCGGTAAGGGGACAACTTAAGGCCCTCAATCAGCCCCAGCATTTT. The chain combines TRBV28 with TRBJ1-5; possible D gene TRBD1, 6 bases. The V end lost 5 bases, the J end lost 3 bases, and 26 bases lay between the germline ends. CDR1 MDHEN and CDR2 SYDVKM come from the germline V gene. The CDR3 has 19 amino acids. Based on the CDR3 plus reference TRBV28 and TRBJ1-5, the full variable domain is DVKVTQSSRYLVKRTGEKVFLECVQDMDHENMFWYRQDPGLGLRLIYFSYDVKMKEKGDIPEGYSVSREKKERFSLILESASTNQTSMYLCASSAVRGQLKALNQPQHFGDGTRLSIL.

This chain uses TRBV7-2 with TRBJ1-6; tentative D call: TRBD1 (6 bases). The CDR3 spans 12 residues. V lost 3 bases and J lost 12, with 9 bases in between. From germline, CDR1 is SGHTA and CDR2 FQGNSA. In nucleotides, the CDR3 is TGTGCCAGCAGCTTCCGGACAGAACCCCTCCACTTT. This sequence encodes CASSFRTEPLHF.

The chain is built from TRBV28 and TRBJ2-4; the match to TRBD1 covers 9 bases. The J segment lost 3 bases and the V segment lost 6 bases, leaving 9 bases of the junction unmatched. The germline V gene has CDR1 MDHEN and CDR2 SYDVKM. CDR3 length: 16 amino acids. The CDR3: CASSRMGQGNKNIQYF. The CDR3 coding sequence is TGTGCCAGCAGCCGGATGGGACAGGGTAACAAAAACATTCAGTACTTC.

The J gene is TRBJ1-6, the V gene TRBV30; 7 bases are shared with TRBD1. The V gene end was trimmed by 2 bases and the J gene end by 11 bases; junction bases not matched to a gene: 6. The length of the CDR3 is 13 residues. Germline CDR1 and CDR2: GTSNPN and SVGIG (reference sequence). The CDR3 sequence is CAWSRTGETPLHF. The CDR3 nucleotides are TGTGCCTGGAGTAGGACAGGAGAAACACCCCTCCACTTT. Together with reference TRBV30 and TRBJ1-6, the CDR3 gives the full variable domain: SQTIHQWPATLVQPVGSPLSLECTVEGTSNPNLYWYRQAAGRGLQLLFYSVGIGQISSEVPQNLSASRPQDRQFILSSKKLLLSDSGFYLCAWSRTGETPLHFGNGTRLTVT.

V usage is TRBV19 and J usage is TRBJ2-2; the D is unclear. The CDR3 runs 15 residues. CDR1 and CDR2 from the germline V gene are LNHDA and SQIVND (reference sequence). V was trimmed by 3 bases and J by 4 bases, leaving 12 bases between them. This CDR3 is CASSIVDTSTGELFF. In nucleotides, the CDR3 is TGTGCCAGTAGTATTGTAGACACCTCCACCGGGGAGCTGTTTTTT.